These 21 T cell receptor beta chains were sequenced from one sample in a study of blood T cells in healthy people across ages. For the second PCR, which ran for 7 to 11 cycles, a sample-barcoded 5' primer and a J-beta primer mix were used. TCRdb reprocessed the 5' RACE reads via MiXCR and lists one record per CDR3 protein. The table includes hundreds of thousands of distinct CDR3 sequences, about 59% detected once. Material: blood. The receptor source for this set is a man younger than 40 in good health.

This chain joins TRBV4-2 and TRBJ2-5; 11 bases fit TRBD2. Germline V gives CDR1 LGHNA, CDR2 YNFKEQ. The CDR3 consists of 15 residues. After removal of 3 bases from V and 11 bases from J, the junction contained 11 bases not matched to a gene. CDR3 protein: CASSHPGLAENEQYF. CDR3 bases: TGTGCCAGCAGCCACCCGGGACTAGCGGAGAATGAGCAGTACTTC.

The V and J genes are TRBV5-8 and TRBJ2-4; D may match TRBD1 or TRBD2 (5 bases each). Per the germline V gene, CDR1 is SGHTS and CDR2 is YDEGEE. The length of the CDR3 is 14 residues. The V end lost 7 bases, the J end lost 1 base, and 12 bases lay between the germline ends. CDR3: CASGLGTAKNIQYF. For the CDR3, the DNA is TGTGCCAGCGGTCTAGGGACCGCCAAAAACATTCAGTACTTC.

This chain links TRBV6-2 or TRBV6-3 with TRBJ1-1; a possible D gene is TRBD1 (5 bases). V shed 4 bases and J shed 4 bases, with 19 bases lying between them. Germline V gives CDR1 MNHEY, CDR2 SVGEGT. The CDR3 sequence is 16 residues long. CDR3 sequence: CASSFLRDGLGTEAFF. The DNA for the CDR3 is TGTGCCAGCAGTTTCCTCCGGGACGGCCTTGGCACTGAAGCTTTCTTT.

The CDR3 is CASSLGGGGRYNEQFF. CDR3 coding DNA: TGTGCCAGCAGCTTAGGTGGTGGGGGCCGTTACAATGAGCAGTTCTTC. J is TRBJ2-1 and V is TRBV7-2; D possibly corresponds to TRBD1 (6 bases). CDR3 length: 16 amino acids. Deletions cut 1 base from V and 4 bases from J, with 14 bases between. In germline, CDR1 is SGHTA, CDR2 FQGNSA.

The chain couples TRBV4-2 to TRBJ2-5; D gene uncertain. The CDR3 sequence is 14 residues long. V was pared by 0 bases and J by 2 bases, with 7 bases between. Per the germline V gene, CDR1 is LGHNA and CDR2 is YNFKEQ. This chain's CDR3 is CASSQDSTQETQYF. For the CDR3, the DNA is TGTGCCAGCAGCCAAGACAGTACTCAAGAGACCCAGTACTTC.

The gene calls are TRBV20-1 and TRBJ2-3; D call uncertain. The V gene lost 5 bases and the J gene lost 6 bases, with 15 bases spanning the gap. Germline loops: CDR1 DFQATT, CDR2 SNEGSKA (reference sequence). The CDR3 covers 13 residues. This CDR3 is CSAGDSSPDTQYF. CDR3 nucleotide sequence: TGCAGTGCTGGGGATAGTTCCCCGGATACGCAGTATTTT.

This clonotype occurred once. This chain joins TRBV15 and TRBJ1-6, with D maybe TRBD1 (5 bases). Germline-derived CDR1 and CDR2 are LNHNV and YYDKDF (reference sequence). The CDR3 loop spans 14 amino acids. V was cut by 0 bases and J by 7 bases, with 7 bases left in between. CDR3: CATSRERDNSPLHF. The CDR3 DNA reads TGTGCCACCAGCAGAGAGCGGGACAATTCACCCCTCCACTTT.

This rearrangement joins TRBV5-1 to TRBJ2-7, with 8 bases aligning to TRBD1. The J segment lost 5 bases and the V segment lost 6 bases, leaving 7 bases of the junction unmatched. This CDR3 comprises 13 residues. The germline CDR1 and CDR2 sequences are SGHRS and YFSETQ. CDR3 loop: CASTLGQGNEQYF. CDR3 DNA: TGCGCCAGCACTCTCGGACAGGGTAACGAGCAGTACTTC.

In this sample, this clonotype turned up a few times. This rearrangement joins TRBV20-1 to TRBJ2-5; D call uncertain. Germline lookup yields CDR1 DFQATT and CDR2 SNEGSKA (reference sequence). The CDR3 spans 13 residues. Trimming took 6 bases from V and 1 from J, leaving 12 bases between them. The CDR3 region is CSAPTGSQETQYF. In DNA, the CDR3 is TGCAGTGCCCCCACGGGCAGCCAAGAGACCCAGTACTTC.

The chain uses TRBV28 and TRBJ1-5, with D possibly TRBD1 on 6 matching bases. The length of the CDR3 is 18 residues. Germline-derived CDR1 and CDR2 are MDHEN and SYDVKM. The V gene lost 2 bases and the J gene lost 5 bases, with 22 bases spanning the gap. CDR3 protein: CASSLTPTGRILDQPQHF. CDR3 sequence (DNA): TGTGCCAGCAGTTTAACCCCTACAGGGAGGATTTTGGATCAGCCCCAGCATTTT.

This clonotype was seen a few times. This chain links TRBV4-3 with TRBJ2-3; 7 nucleotides line up with TRBD2. This CDR3 is 16 amino acids long. The J segment lost 1 base and the V segment lost 1 base, leaving 5 bases of the junction unmatched. Germline lookup yields CDR1 LGHNA and CDR2 YSLEER. This CDR3 reads CASSQGAGEGTDTQYF. The DNA for the CDR3 is TGCGCCAGCAGCCAAGGGGCGGGGGAAGGCACAGATACGCAGTATTTT.

V is TRBV7-8 and J is TRBJ2-1; TRBD1 matches at 7 bases. The V gene end was trimmed by 5 bases and the J gene end by 6 bases; junction bases not matched to a gene: 7. The CDR3 extends over 14 amino acids. Germline values: CDR1 SGHVS, CDR2 FQNEAQ. This CDR3 is CASSLGAGGNEQFF. CDR3 sequence (DNA): TGTGCCAGCAGCCTGGGGGCAGGGGGCAATGAGCAGTTCTTC.

This chain uses TRBV14 with TRBJ2-5; D possibly corresponds to TRBD2 (5 bases). CDR1 is SGHDN and CDR2 is FVKESK in the germline V gene. This CDR3 is built from 12 residues. V lost 1 base and J 11 bases, leaving 11 bases between the germline ends. The CDR3 region is CASSQGPGEQYF. CDR3 coding DNA: TGTGCCAGCAGCCAAGGTCCCGGGGAGCAGTACTTC.

Only a few counts were recorded for this clonotype. This may be a read error, as it is one base from a much larger clone. The J gene is TRBJ2-7, the V gene TRBV4-3; D possibly matches TRBD1 or TRBD2 (5 bases each). The CDR3 is 17 amino acids. V was clipped by 0 bases and J by 3 bases, with 18 bases between them. Germline lookup yields CDR1 LGHNA and CDR2 YSLEER. The CDR3 loop reads CASSQDSRTRGGYEQYF. CDR3 bases: TGCGCCAGCAGCCAAGATAGCAGGACACGGGGCGGCTACGAGCAGTACTTC.

In this sample, this clonotype turned up many times. CDR3 nucleotide sequence: TGCGCCAGCAGCAGACTAGCGGCTGGAAACTACAATGAGCAGTTCTTC. Translated: CASSRLAAGNYNEQFF. The V and J genes are TRBV5-1 and TRBJ2-1, with 9 bases aligning to TRBD2. This CDR3 has 16 residues. Germline V CDR1 and CDR2: SGHRS, YFSETQ. V lost 4 bases, J lost 3 bases, and 8 bases stayed unmatched.

The V gene is TRBV4-2, the J gene TRBJ2-5, with 7 positions matching TRBD1. J lost 1 base, V lost 0 bases, and 8 bases had no gene match. The CDR3 length is 17 residues. Germline CDR1 and CDR2: LGHNA and YNFKEQ. The CDR3 DNA reads as TGTGCCAGCAGCCAAGAGTTCCGGACAGGCCCCCAAGAGACCCAGTACTTC. Translation gives CASSQEFRTGPQETQYF.

This clonotype has only one observation. This chain connects TRBV3-1 to TRBJ2-1; TRBD2 matches at 11 bases. Germline loops: CDR1 LGHDT, CDR2 YNNKEL (reference sequence). The CDR3 extends over 16 amino acids. With 1 base clipped from V and 9 bases from J, the junction kept 8 bases outside the gene matches. The CDR3 DNA is TGTGCCAGCAGCCAAGGACTAGCGGGGAGATTTGGTGAGCAGTTCTTC. Residues: CASSQGLAGRFGEQFF.

This clonotype appeared a single time. This chain joins TRBV6-2 or TRBV6-3 and TRBJ2-3, with TRBD2 as a possible D gene (6 bases). This CDR3 spans 17 amino acids. Trimming removed 0 bases from V and 4 bases from J, with 17 bases in between. Germline CDR1 and CDR2: MNHEY and SVGEGT. The CDR3 sequence is CASSYSRGRMSADTQYF. DNA of the CDR3: TGTGCCAGCAGTTACTCTAGAGGGAGGATGTCGGCAGATACGCAGTATTTT.

This clonotype was seen a few times. The chain is built from TRBV2 and TRBJ2-1; D is possibly TRBD2 (7 bases). The ends were cut back, 4 bases at V and 8 bases at J, with 18 bases in the middle. The CDR3 length is 15 residues. Per germline, CDR1 SNHLY and CDR2 FYNNEI. This CDR3 reads CASSAMGGGLDEQFF. In nucleotides, the CDR3 is TGTGCCAGCAGTGCGATGGGGGGGGGCCTCGATGAGCAGTTCTTC.

With regard to this clonotype: Relative to the germline gene, one junction end is altered; a read error may explain this. V usage is TRBV7-2 and J usage is TRBJ2-5; D might be TRBD1 or TRBD2, each matching 5 bases. The CDR3 is 15 residues long. Germline loops: CDR1 SGHTA, CDR2 FQGNSA. CDR3 DNA sequence: TGTGCCAGCAGCAAATGGGACCGGGCAAAAGAGACTCAGTACTTC. Translation gives CASSKWDRAKETQYF.

The chain combines TRBV6-6 with TRBJ2-7; no firm D call. The CDR3 has 14 residues. Trimming cost V 2 bases and J 0 bases, with 8 bases left between them. Germline values: CDR1 MNHNY, CDR2 SVGAGI (reference sequence). CDR3 sequence reads: CASSYPESSYEQYF. The CDR3 DNA is TGTGCCAGCAGTTACCCGGAGAGCTCCTACGAGCAGTACTTC.